This entry lists 15 T cell receptor beta chains sequenced from one sample in a study of Graves' ophthalmopathy and Graves' hyperthyroidism. Investigators amplified TCR beta CDR3 regions from RNA transcripts. Amplification began with first-round RT-PCR using HTBI primers, then second-round multiplex PCR was performed. Via MiXCR, TCRdb re-called the multiplex PCR reads, giving one row per CDR3 protein. Among 300,000 to 400,000 distinct CDR3 sequences listed, approximately 18% were seen once. The sample was peripheral blood. These receptors came from an adult woman with stable Graves' hyperthyroidism.

This clonotype was seen ten or more times. The rearrangement joins TRBV5-1 to TRBJ2-7, with D uncertain. This CDR3 has 14 amino acids. The V and J ends lost 4 bases and 0 bases respectively, with 11 bases between them. CDR1 is SGHRS and CDR2 is YFSETQ in the germline V gene. CDR3 protein: CASSRTYSSYEQYF. The CDR3 region has the DNA TGCGCCAGCAGCCGAACCTATAGCTCCTACGAGCAGTACTTC.

Only a few counts were recorded for this clonotype. The chain employs TRBV30 and TRBJ2-2; 9 bases fit TRBD2. The CDR3 is 16 amino acids. Per the germline V gene, CDR1 is GTSNPN and CDR2 is SVGIG (reference sequence). V was pared by 3 bases and J by 4 bases, with 9 bases of the junction left unmatched. This CDR3 reads CAWSRNSGSGTGELFF. In DNA form, the CDR3 reads TGTGCCTGGAGCCGTAATAGCGGGAGTGGCACCGGGGAGCTGTTTTTT.

This clonotype was seen many times. CDR3 amino acids: CASRQGLANTGELFF. CDR3 coding DNA: TGTGCCAGCAGGCAGGGACTTGCGAACACCGGGGAGCTGTTTTTT. The genes are TRBV6-1 and TRBJ2-2; tentative D call: TRBD2 (6 bases). The V and J ends lost 6 bases and 0 bases respectively, with 11 bases between them. Germline CDR1 reads MNHNS; CDR2 reads SASEGT. This CDR3 spans 15 amino acids.

The chain carries TRBV6-8 and TRBJ1-1; D remains unclear. Germline values: CDR1 MNHGY, CDR2 SAAAGT. Trimming pared 6 bases from V and 1 base from J, leaving 15 bases between. CDR3 length: 15 residues. The CDR3 spells CASSYRARRNTEAFF. The CDR3 DNA is TGTGCCAGCAGCTACCGGGCCCGGAGGAACACTGAAGCTTTCTTT.

This clonotype was observed a handful of times. V is TRBV15 and J is TRBJ2-1, with TRBD2 identical over 10 bases. V was pared by 0 bases and J by 10 bases, with 3 bases of the junction left unmatched. The CDR3 length is 14 residues. Looked up from germline, CDR1 is LNHNV and CDR2 is YYDKDF (reference sequence). The DNA of the CDR3 is TGTGCCACCAGCAGAGAGCTAGCGGGAGACGAGCAGTTCTTC. Translation: CATSRELAGDEQFF.

This clonotype was seen repeatedly, ten times or more. This chain uses TRBV19 with TRBJ1-5; unclear D gene. The germline CDR1 and CDR2 sequences are LNHDA and SQIVND (reference sequence). The CDR3 is 14 amino acids. V lost 6 bases to trimming and J lost 2 bases, with 11 bases between them. This CDR3 is CASREVPGNQPQHF. The CDR3 DNA sequence: TGTGCCAGTAGGGAGGTCCCAGGCAATCAGCCCCAGCATTTT.

This clonotype was observed many times. Here the CDR3 DNA reads TGCAGCGTTCACAGGGGGGCCACTGAAGCTTTCTTT. Translating gives CSVHRGATEAFF. The chain uses TRBV29-1 and TRBJ1-1, with 8 nucleotides matching TRBD1. Trimming cost V 5 bases and J 4 bases; bases outside gene matches: 3. Per the germline V gene, CDR1 is SQVTM and CDR2 is ANQGSEA. There are 12 residues in the CDR3.

This clonotype was counted at least ten times. The CDR3 coding sequence is TGTGCCAGCAGTGAACCCACCTTTCAGGGGCGTGGAAGTGGCTACACCTTC. It yields the protein CASSEPTFQGRGSGYTF. The V gene is TRBV28, the J gene TRBJ1-2, with D possibly matching TRBD1 (6 bases). Germline assignment: CDR1 MDHEN and CDR2 SYDVKM. The CDR3 sequence is 17 residues long. V dropped 5 bases and J dropped 7 bases, with 26 bases sitting between them.

This clonotype was counted ten times or more. In nucleotides, the CDR3 is TGTGCCAGCGGGACTAGCGAGTACGAGCAGTACTTC. Translating it yields CASGTSEYEQYF. J is TRBJ2-7 and V is TRBV6-1; 10 positions match TRBD2. The ends lost 8 bases at V and 4 bases at J; junction bases unmatched: 2. CDR1 MNHNS and CDR2 SASEGT come from the germline V gene. The CDR3 length is 12 residues.

This clonotype was observed many times. The J gene is TRBJ1-2, the V gene TRBV28; maybe TRBD1 (5 bases). Germline V gene lookup returns CDR1 MDHEN and CDR2 SYDVKM. Between the trimmed V and J ends, which lost 10 bases and 5 bases, there was a span of 20 bases. CDR3 size: 14 residues. The CDR3 sequence: CATTTGRTLYGYTF. CDR3 in DNA: TGTGCCACTACGACGGGACGGACTTTGTATGGCTACACCTTC.

The J gene is TRBJ2-5, the V gene TRBV6-1; D not resolved. The germline CDR1 and CDR2 sequences are MNHNS and SASEGT. Deletions cut 2 bases from V and 1 base from J, with 8 bases between. The CDR3 length is 14 residues. The CDR3 nucleotides read TGTGCCAGCAGTGAATCCACGATCCAAGAGACCCAGTACTTC. Residues: CASSESTIQETQYF.

There are many counts of this clonotype. This rearrangement joins TRBV20-1 to TRBJ1-1, with no clear D. V gave up 6 bases and J gave up 4 bases, with 12 bases separating them. Germline lookup yields CDR1 DFQATT and CDR2 SNEGSKA (reference sequence). This CDR3 region has 12 residues. CDR3 DNA sequence: TGCAGTGCCACTACACGGACCACTGAAGCTTTCTTT. Its translation is CSATTRTTEAFF.

This clonotype came up many times. The gene calls are TRBV24-1 and TRBJ1-5, with 7 bases matching TRBD1. V gave up 9 bases and J gave up 5 bases; unmatched junction bases: 9. Germline CDR1 is KGHDR and CDR2 is SFDVKD. This CDR3 contains 14 residues. CDR3 coding DNA: TGTGCCACCCGAGGTAAGGGGGCGGATCAGCCCCAGCATTTT. This translates into CATRGKGADQPQHF.

This clonotype has a count of ten or more. This rearrangement joins TRBV19 to TRBJ1-1; a possible D gene is TRBD1 (5 bases). Trimming shortened V by 7 bases and J by 1 base, and 16 bases separated the two germline ends. CDR1 and CDR2 (germline): LNHDA, SQIVND (reference sequence). This CDR3 comprises 15 residues. The CDR3 DNA reads TGTGCCAGTACTCTCGGGGGGGGACGGAACACTGAAGCTTTCTTT. This gives the protein CASTLGGGRNTEAFF.

This clonotype was picked up many times. This sequence joins TRBV6-1 and TRBJ2-7, with a possible D match to TRBD1 (6 bases). The V and J ends lost 0 bases and 0 bases respectively, with 9 bases between them. Germline CDR1 reads MNHNS; CDR2 reads SASEGT. The CDR3 covers 15 residues. The chain's CDR3 is CASSEARGYSYEQYF. CDR3 DNA sequence: TGTGCCAGCAGTGAAGCCAGGGGCTACTCCTACGAGCAGTACTTC.